This TCR beta chain was captured by sequencing in a study of cytomegalovirus exposure and HLA in healthy donors. Study-wide findings and caveats: The study listed 150 to 200 cytomegalovirus-associated TCR beta chains.

Germline assignment: CDR1 KGHSH and CDR2 LQKENI. Trimming left V 0 bases short and J 3 bases short, with 7 bases between. The CDR3 contains 14 residues. Both 60 Vbeta primers and 13 Jbeta primers went into the PCR. Using immunoSEQ multiplex PCR, the repertoire was profiled, and TCRdb retains in-frame clones only, with some absent. The sample shows roughly 150,000 clones, around four fifths of them seen only once. Comment on this clone: The antigen is undetermined.

The chain uses TRBV18 and TRBJ2-3, with a weak D call TRBD2 (5 bases). The clonotype originates from a woman between 18 and 29 years old in good health and CMV-seronegative. The sample taken for sequencing was PBMCs. The DNA of the CDR3 is TGTGCCAGCTCACCACCGAGGGTGACAGATACGCAGTATTTT. Translating it yields CASSPPRVTDTQYF.